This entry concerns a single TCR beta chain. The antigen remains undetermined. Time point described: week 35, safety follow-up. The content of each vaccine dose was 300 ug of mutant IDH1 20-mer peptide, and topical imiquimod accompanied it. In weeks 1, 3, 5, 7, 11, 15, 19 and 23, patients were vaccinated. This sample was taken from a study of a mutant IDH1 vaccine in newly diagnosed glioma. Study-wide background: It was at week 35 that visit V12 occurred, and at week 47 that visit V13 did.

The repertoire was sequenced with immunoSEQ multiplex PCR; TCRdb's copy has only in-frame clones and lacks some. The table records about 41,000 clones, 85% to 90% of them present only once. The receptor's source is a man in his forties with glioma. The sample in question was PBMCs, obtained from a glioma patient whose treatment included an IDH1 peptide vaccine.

The CDR3 DNA sequence: TGTGCCAGCAGCCAAAGGACAGGGACTGAAGCTTTCTTT. Encoded protein: CASSQRTGTEAFF. The chain joins TRBV11-2 to TRBJ1-1; 8 nucleotides match TRBD1. Looked up from germline, CDR1 is SGHAT and CDR2 is FQNNGV. V dropped 5 bases and J dropped 5; count of bases not matched to a gene: 4. The CDR3 has 13 amino acids. The full variable domain, in which reference TRBV11-2 and TRBJ1-1 provide the parts outside the CDR3, is EAGVAQSPRYKIIEKRQSVAFWCNPISGHATLYWYQQILGQGPKLLIQFQNNGVVDDSQLPKDRFSAERLKGVDSTLKIQPAKLEDSAVYLCASSQRTGTEAFFGQGTRLTVV.